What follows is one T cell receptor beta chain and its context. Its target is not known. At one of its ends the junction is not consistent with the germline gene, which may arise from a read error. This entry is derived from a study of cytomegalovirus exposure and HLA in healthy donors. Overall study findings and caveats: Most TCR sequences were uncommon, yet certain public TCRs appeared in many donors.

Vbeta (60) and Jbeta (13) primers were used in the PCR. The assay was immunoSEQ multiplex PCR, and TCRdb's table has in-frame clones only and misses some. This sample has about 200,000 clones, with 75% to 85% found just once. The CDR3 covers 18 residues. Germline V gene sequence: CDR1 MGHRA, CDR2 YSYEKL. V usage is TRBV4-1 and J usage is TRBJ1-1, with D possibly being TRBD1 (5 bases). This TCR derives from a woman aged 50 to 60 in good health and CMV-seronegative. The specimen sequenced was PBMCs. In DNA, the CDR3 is TGCGCCAGCGGCCAAGATCCATCAATGGGACTGAAGAACACTGAAGCTTTCTTT. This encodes CASGQDPSMGLKNTEAFF.